There are a few counts of the clone carrying this T cell receptor (beta chain). What the library attached to individual cDNA molecules were unique molecular identifiers. TCRdb reprocessed the reads with MiXCR, giving one entry per CDR3 protein. The sample includes 850 to 1,000 distinct CDR3 sequences, around 53% of them seen just once. This sample is part of a study of human T cells and chemical hapten exposure. This sample's treatment: therapeutic diphenylcyclopropenone sensitization with weekly scalp DPC. This TCR was sampled from an adult with alopecia areata. Some clones in this sample may be carry-over from other donors' samples. This table probably holds off-target reads from a library built for another chain. The specimen was whole blood, collected before DPC sensitization or 2, 6, or about 24 weeks after (not recorded which).

The CDR3 spells CASSQLLQTYEQYF. CDR3 DNA sequence: TGTGCCAGCAGCCAACTGTTGCAGACCTACGAGCAGTACTTC. The chain links TRBV3-1 to TRBJ2-7; no firm D call. The V and J ends lost 2 bases and 2 bases respectively, with 10 bases between them. The CDR3 runs 14 residues. Per germline, CDR1 LGHDT and CDR2 YNNKEL (reference sequence).